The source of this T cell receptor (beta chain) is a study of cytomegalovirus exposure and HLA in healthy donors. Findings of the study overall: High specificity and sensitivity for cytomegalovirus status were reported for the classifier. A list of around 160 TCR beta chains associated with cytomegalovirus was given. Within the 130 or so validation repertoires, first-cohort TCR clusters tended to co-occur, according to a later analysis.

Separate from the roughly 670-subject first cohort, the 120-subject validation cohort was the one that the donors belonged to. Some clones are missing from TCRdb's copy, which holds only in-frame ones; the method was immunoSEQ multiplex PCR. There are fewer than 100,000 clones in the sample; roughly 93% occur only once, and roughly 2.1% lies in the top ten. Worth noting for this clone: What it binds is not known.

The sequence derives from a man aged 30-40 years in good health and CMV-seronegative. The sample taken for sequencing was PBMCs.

The CDR3 coding sequence is TGTGCCAGCAGCCCTAGAGGGAGGGGTCAAGAGACCCAGTACTTC. This gives the protein CASSPRGRGQETQYF. This sequence joins TRBV7-9 and TRBJ2-5; 7 bases match TRBD2. This CDR3 spans 15 amino acids. After removal of 5 bases from V and 2 bases from J, the junction contained 8 bases not matched to a gene. CDR1 is SEHNR, CDR2 FQNEAQ, per germline (reference sequence).